The 28 T cell receptor beta chains below all came from one sample that was sequenced in a study of blood T cell repertoires in COVID-19. Clones were read by immunoSEQ multiplex PCR, and TCRdb kept only the in-frame ones, dropping some. The table lists some 140,000 clones, roughly 80% of them singletons, with 18% in the top ten. The material sequenced was PBMCs or T cells enriched from blood (not recorded which). The receptor set was obtained from a man aged 25 to 40 who had recovered from COVID-19.

This chain joins TRBV11-1 and TRBJ2-3, with unresolved D. The V end was cut by 4 bases, the J end by 5 bases, with 16 bases between. Germline values: CDR1 SGHAT, CDR2 FQDESV (reference sequence). The CDR3 has 15 residues. The CDR3 DNA sequence: TGTGCCAGCAGCTCAAAGCAAGTCCTTGGAGATACGCAGTATTTT. It encodes CASSSKQVLGDTQYF.

The chain links TRBV19 to TRBJ1-1, with D tentatively TRBD1 (6 bases). V gave up 5 bases and J gave up 1 base, with 17 bases separating them. This CDR3 spans 16 amino acids. Germline V lookup: CDR1 LNHDA, CDR2 SQIVND (reference sequence). In DNA form, the CDR3 reads TGTGCCAGTAGTGTCAGGGACATAAAATGGAACACTGAAGCTTTCTTT. Amino acid sequence: CASSVRDIKWNTEAFF.

This clone is a singleton in its sample. The J gene is TRBJ1-5, the V gene TRBV6-1; 7 bases agree with TRBD1. Germline CDR1 and CDR2: MNHNS and SASEGT. The CDR3 spans 17 residues. V dropped 4 bases and J dropped 5; count of bases not matched to a gene: 14. CDR3 in DNA: TGTGCCAGCAGTGGCTGGACAGGACAATTCACCCATCAGCCCCAGCATTTT. It codes for CASSGWTGQFTHQPQHF.

This chain connects TRBV25-1 to TRBJ1-2; D unclear. CDR1 is MGHDK, CDR2 SYGVNS, per germline. The CDR3 is 15 residues long. Trimming shortened V by 5 bases and J by 8 bases, and 21 bases separated the two germline ends. The CDR3 spells CASSRTSGASRGYTF. The CDR3 DNA follows: TGTGCCAGCAGTCGAACCTCCGGAGCCTCTAGGGGCTACACCTTC.

The chain couples TRBV11-1 to TRBJ1-5, with TRBD1 matching 9 bases. CDR1 is SGHAT, CDR2 FQDESV, per germline (reference sequence). Unmatched junction bases numbered 5, after V lost 5 bases and J lost 3 bases. The CDR3 is made up of 15 amino acids. The CDR3 DNA sequence: TGTGCCAGCAGCCCCGGGACAGGGATCAATCAGCCCCAGCATTTT. Residues: CASSPGTGINQPQHF. Full variable domain (rest looked up from reference TRBV11-1 and TRBJ1-5): EAEVAQSPRYKITEKSQAVAFWCDPISGHATLYWYRQILGQGPELLVQFQDESVVDDSQLPKDRFSAERLKGVDSTLKIQPAELGDSAMYLCASSPGTGINQPQHFGDGTRLSIL.

The sample holds one count of this clone. V is TRBV4-1 and J is TRBJ2-1; D is unclear. Trimming removed 4 bases at V and 3 bases at J, with 7 bases between. The germline CDR1 and CDR2 sequences are MGHRA and YSYEKL. The CDR3 has 13 residues. The DNA for the CDR3 is TGCGCCAGCAGCCCGCGGAACTACAATGAGCAGTTCTTC. As protein: CASSPRNYNEQFF.

The chain is built from TRBV29-1 and TRBJ1-3; D is possibly TRBD1 (6 bases). V gave up 5 bases and J gave up 2 bases, with 10 bases separating them. Per germline, CDR1 SQVTM and CDR2 ANQGSEA. This CDR3 has 13 amino acids. The CDR3 sequence: CSVRRQAGNTIYF. The CDR3 nucleotides read TGCAGCGTTCGGCGACAGGCTGGAAACACCATATATTTT.

The chain employs TRBV7-9 and TRBJ2-4, with TRBD1 as a possible D gene (5 bases). Germline lookup yields CDR1 SEHNR and CDR2 FQNEAQ (reference sequence). The germline V and J ends were trimmed by 5 bases and 4 bases, with 12 bases remaining between them. The CDR3 is made up of 14 amino acids. The CDR3 region is CASSHTDRKNIQYF. DNA of the CDR3: TGTGCCAGCAGCCACACAGACAGAAAAAACATTCAGTACTTC.

The J gene is TRBJ1-1, the V gene TRBV24-1; D gene uncertain. Germline CDR1 and CDR2: KGHDR and SFDVKD. V was clipped by 8 bases and J by 1 base, with 13 bases between them. This CDR3 has 14 residues. CDR3 protein: CATNSELKNTEAFF. Here the CDR3 DNA reads TGTGCCACCAACAGTGAACTGAAGAACACTGAAGCTTTCTTT.

The V call is TRBV2, the J call TRBJ1-4, with TRBD1 matching over 10 bases. V gave up 0 bases and J gave up 7 bases; unmatched junction bases: 5. CDR1 SNHLY and CDR2 FYNNEI come from the germline V gene. The CDR3 spans 16 residues. The CDR3 here is CASSEAKTGGGEKLFF. The CDR3 DNA reads TGTGCCAGCAGTGAAGCTAAGACAGGGGGCGGTGAAAAACTGTTTTTT.

CDR3 loop: CASSYDGGGTEAFF. Here the CDR3 DNA reads TGTGCCAGCAGTTACGACGGGGGGGGCACTGAAGCTTTCTTT. V usage is TRBV6-2 or TRBV6-3 and J usage is TRBJ1-1, with D possibly TRBD1 on 5 matching bases. From germline, CDR1 is MNHEY and CDR2 SVGEGT. There are 14 residues in the CDR3. The V and J ends lost 2 bases and 4 bases respectively, with 11 bases between them.

The chain is built from TRBV4-2 and TRBJ2-6, with D possibly TRBD1 on 7 matching bases. There are 21 residues in the CDR3. The V end lost 4 bases, the J end lost 0 bases, and 25 bases lay between the germline ends. The V gene's germline CDR1 is LGHNA and CDR2 YNFKEQ. The CDR3 here is CASSPGDRVAFPRSGANVLTF. The CDR3, as DNA: TGTGCCAGCAGCCCGGGAGACAGGGTTGCTTTTCCACGCTCTGGGGCCAACGTCCTGACTTTC.

The chain has TRBV5-4 and TRBJ2-1, with 11 bases fitting TRBD2. Germline V CDR1 and CDR2: SGHNT, YYREEE (reference sequence). CDR3 length equals 17 residues. With V trimmed by 0 bases and J by 0 bases, 2 bases remained unmatched. In DNA, the CDR3 is TGTGCCAGCAGCTTGGCTAGCGGGGGGAGCTCCTACAATGAGCAGTTCTTC. Protein product: CASSLASGGSSYNEQFF.

V gene TRBV11-2 combines with J gene TRBJ2-1; the match to TRBD2 covers 8 bases. Germline CDR1 SGHAT, CDR2 FQNNGV. V trimming: 3 bases; J trimming: 4 bases; junction bases outside the gene matches: 5. This CDR3 has 15 residues. CDR3 sequence (DNA): TGTGCCAGCAGCTTTGGTCCTAGCGGGTACAATGAGCAGTTCTTC. Encoded protein: CASSFGPSGYNEQFF.

The rearrangement links TRBV6-5 to TRBJ1-4; tentative D call: TRBD1 (5 bases). Germline V CDR1 and CDR2: MNHEY, SVGAGI. CDR3 length equals 13 residues. Trimming cost V 7 bases and J 3 bases, with 9 bases left between them. The DNA for the CDR3 is TGTGCCAGCATCAGGGCCTCTAATGAAAAACTGTTTTTT. It specifies CASIRASNEKLFF.

In this sample, this clone turned up once. V gene TRBV7-3 combines with J gene TRBJ2-3, with TRBD1 identical over 8 bases. Germline V gene data show CDR1 as SGHTA and CDR2 as FQGTGA. Trimming cost V 3 bases and J 3 bases; bases outside gene matches: 8. CDR3 length: 16 residues. The CDR3 DNA reads TGTGCCAGCAGCTTCTACAGGGGGATGGGTACAGATACGCAGTATTTT. Protein: CASSFYRGMGTDTQYF.

The chain couples TRBV24-1 to TRBJ1-2, with unresolved D. Trimming left V 3 bases short and J 6 bases short, with 10 bases between. This CDR3 has 13 amino acids. CDR1 KGHDR and CDR2 SFDVKD come from the germline V gene. The CDR3: CATSDIHGDGYTF. The CDR3 DNA reads as TGTGCCACCAGTGATATCCACGGGGATGGCTACACCTTC.

This rearrangement joins TRBV11-3 to TRBJ2-5; the match to TRBD1 covers 12 bases. V was pared by 5 bases and J by 4 bases, with 5 bases of the junction left unmatched. Germline V CDR1 and CDR2: SGHNT, YENEEA. CDR3 length: 15 residues. In DNA, the CDR3 is TGTGCCAGCAGCCAGGGACAGGGGGCTGGAGAGACCCAGTACTTC. Its protein product is CASSQGQGAGETQYF.

Concerning this clone: This sample also contains other DNA sequences that code for the same CDR3. The V gene is TRBV12-3 or TRBV12-4, the J gene TRBJ1-2; D is possibly TRBD1 (5 bases). The CDR3 extends over 13 amino acids. Trimming left V 3 bases short and J 2 bases short, with 7 bases between. The CDR3 protein is CASSLGQNYGYTF. The CDR3 DNA follows: TGTGCCAGCAGTTTGGGGCAGAACTATGGCTACACCTTC.

This clone was observed a single time. V and J are TRBV9 and TRBJ2-3, with TRBD2 matching over 12 bases. After removal of 0 bases from V and 2 bases from J, the junction contained 4 bases not matched to a gene. The CDR3 contains 17 residues. From germline, CDR1 is SGDLS and CDR2 YYNGEE. The CDR3 coding sequence is TGTGCCAGCAGCGTAGAGGCTAGCGGGGGGGCCACAGATACGCAGTATTTT. It yields the protein CASSVEASGGATDTQYF.

The V and J genes are TRBV6-6 and TRBJ1-2; the match to TRBD1 covers 9 bases. The J segment lost 7 bases and the V segment lost 0 bases, leaving 6 bases of the junction unmatched. This CDR3 is built from 15 residues. Germline V gene data show CDR1 as MNHNY and CDR2 as SVGAGI (reference sequence). The CDR3 loop is CASSYSGDRESGYTF. Here the CDR3 DNA reads TGTGCCAGCAGTTACTCGGGGGACAGGGAGAGTGGCTACACCTTC.

The chain is built from TRBV24-1 and TRBJ2-2; no definite D call. Germline V gene lookup returns CDR1 KGHDR and CDR2 SFDVKD. The CDR3 runs 16 residues. Trimming cost V 4 bases and J 3 bases, with 14 bases left between them. CDR3: CATSDPREADTGELFF. Written as DNA, the CDR3 is TGTGCCACCAGTGACCCACGAGAGGCGGACACCGGGGAGCTGTTTTTT.

This chain uses TRBV5-1 with TRBJ2-4, with D perhaps TRBD1 (5 bases). The CDR3 runs 13 residues. The V gene's germline CDR1 is SGHRS and CDR2 YFSETQ. The V gene lost 0 bases and the J gene lost 9 bases, with 10 bases spanning the gap. The CDR3 DNA reads as TGCGCCAGCAGCTTGGAGCAGGGCGGCATTCAGTACTTC. Translation: CASSLEQGGIQYF. The variable domain in full, with the rest retrieved from reference TRBV5-1 and TRBJ2-4, is KAGVTQTPRYLIKTRGQQVTLSCSPISGHRSVSWYQQTPGQGLQFLFEYFSETQRNKGNFPGRFSGRQFSNSRSEMNVSTLELGDSALYLCASSLEQGGIQYFGAGTRLSVL.

This CDR3 is CASSSRTGLGTDTQYF. CDR3 sequence (DNA): TGTGCCAGCAGCTCCCGGACAGGGTTAGGGACAGATACGCAGTATTTT. The chain is built from TRBV7-2 and TRBJ2-3; 8 positions agree with TRBD1. After removal of 4 bases from V and 3 bases from J, the junction contained 9 bases not matched to a gene. The V gene's germline CDR1 is SGHTA and CDR2 FQGNSA. This CDR3 contains 16 residues.

The V call is TRBV4-1, the J call TRBJ1-1; 10 positions match TRBD1. V shed 4 bases, J shed 4 bases, and the junction held 12 bases outside the gene matches. Germline CDR1 is MGHRA and CDR2 is YSYEKL. CDR3 length: 17 residues. The chain's CDR3 is CASSLTGGWAGGTEAFF. The CDR3 bases are TGCGCCAGCAGCCTGACAGGGGGCTGGGCGGGGGGCACTGAAGCTTTCTTT.

This chain uses TRBV7-3 with TRBJ2-3; D is perhaps TRBD2 (6 bases). In germline, CDR1 is SGHTA, CDR2 FQGTGA. The CDR3 is made up of 14 amino acids. V lost 5 bases and J 6 bases, leaving 15 bases between the germline ends. The CDR3 nucleotides are TGTGCCAGCAGCCAAGGTGGAGGGCCCGATACGCAGTATTTT. This gives the protein CASSQGGGPDTQYF.

This clone has a handful of counts. This rearrangement joins TRBV4-1 to TRBJ1-5, with D possibly TRBD1 on 5 matching bases. Trimming cost V 0 bases and J 10 bases, with 16 bases left between them. The CDR3 has 15 residues. CDR1 is MGHRA, CDR2 YSYEKL, per germline. This CDR3 reads CASSQDRGSATPQHF. For the CDR3, the DNA is TGCGCCAGCAGCCAAGATAGGGGTTCCGCCACACCCCAGCATTTT.

The chain has TRBV9 and TRBJ2-1; 8 bases are a match to TRBD1. This CDR3 contains 17 residues. Unmatched junction bases numbered 14, after V lost 2 bases and J lost 7 bases. Germline CDR1 SGDLS, CDR2 YYNGEE. The CDR3 DNA follows: TGTGCCAGCAGCGTCTCCTTACCGGGGACAGGACTAAATGAGCAGTTCTTC. Encoded protein: CASSVSLPGTGLNEQFF.